This note documents a single T cell receptor beta chain sequence. This record belongs to a study of blood T cell repertoires in COVID-19. Across the study: The United States, Italy and Spain provided the acute and convalescent COVID-19 samples. The cDNA or gDNA used as material had been derived from T cells, B-cell-depleted T cells, or PBMCs.

Repertoires were generated with immunoSEQ multiplex PCR, while TCRdb's copy carries only in-frame clones and drops some. This table holds some 210,000 clones, 88% found once. Trimming removed 4 bases at V and 0 bases at J, with 13 bases between. Per the germline V gene, CDR1 is SGHRS and CDR2 is YFSETQ. The CDR3 is 15 amino acids. This TCR derives from a woman aged 40 to 50 who had recovered from COVID-19. The sample taken for sequencing was peripheral blood. The chain has TRBV5-1 and TRBJ1-1; tentative D call: TRBD1 (6 bases). CDR3 in amino acids: CASSPDSSMNTEAFF. CDR3 in DNA: TGCGCCAGCAGCCCGGACAGTAGCATGAACACTGAAGCTTTCTTT. Full variable domain (remainder filled in from reference TRBV5-1 and TRBJ1-1): KAGVTQTPRYLIKTRGQQVTLSCSPISGHRSVSWYQQTPGQGLQFLFEYFSETQRNKGNFPGRFSGRQFSNSRSEMNVSTLELGDSALYLCASSPDSSMNTEAFFGQGTRLTVV.